These T cell receptor beta chains were read from a single sample in a study of OX40 agonist ivuxolimab in advanced cancers. Only in-frame clones appear in the TCRdb table, and some are missing; sequencing was by immunoSEQ multiplex PCR. The sample has tens of thousands of clones, about nine tenths seen once. Sequencing used CD4+ or CD8+ T cells sorted from blood, obtained in a trial of the OX40 agonist ivuxolimab. The receptors originated from an adult with an advanced solid tumor such as melanoma, head and neck, liver or kidney cancer. CDR3s include the opening cysteine and the closing phenylalanine or tryptophan. Each record gives: clone size, J gene, D gene, V gene, CDR3 protein, CDR3 DNA. D genes are given only for firm matches. Size values are once, few and many counts, or a class for expanded clones, and some rows have none.

clone size: -; J gene: TRBJ2-2; D gene: -; V gene: TRBV5-4; CDR3 protein: CASSPGSSTTGELFF; CDR3 DNA: TGTGCCAGCAGCCCGGGGTCCAGCACGACCGGGGAGCTGTTTTTT
clone size: once; J gene: TRBJ2-7; D gene: -; V gene: TRBV7-8; CDR3 protein: CASSALSGASGEQYF; CDR3 DNA: TGTGCCAGCAGCGCTTTATCTGGGGCCTCAGGCGAGCAGTACTTC
clone size: -; J gene: TRBJ2-5; D gene: -; V gene: TRBV6-5; CDR3 protein: CASSSGQETQYF; CDR3 DNA: TGTGCCAGCAGCTCCGGGCAAGAGACCCAGTACTTC
clone size: -; J gene: TRBJ1-2; D gene: -; V gene: TRBV29-1; CDR3 protein: CSVPGAGGYGYTF; CDR3 DNA: TGCAGCGTGCCGGGGGCGGGGGGCTATGGCTACACCTTC
clone size: few; J gene: TRBJ2-7; D gene: -; V gene: TRBV21-1; CDR3 protein: CASSNNRSPYEQYF; CDR3 DNA: TGTGCCAGCAGCAACAACAGATCCCCCTACGAGCAGTACTTC
clone size: -; J gene: TRBJ2-3; D gene: -; V gene: TRBV7-2; CDR3 protein: CASSYYRGSTDTQYF; CDR3 DNA: TGTGCCAGCAGCTATTATCGGGGTAGCACAGATACGCAGTATTTT
clone size: -; J gene: TRBJ2-2; D gene: -; V gene: TRBV27; CDR3 protein: CASSFERGTGELFF; CDR3 DNA: TGTGCCAGCAGTTTTGAAAGGGGCACCGGGGAGCTGTTTTTT
clone size: few; J gene: TRBJ1-1; D gene: -; V gene: TRBV6-4; CDR3 protein: CASSDSGGVNTEAFF; CDR3 DNA: TGTGCCAGCAGTGACTCTGGCGGGGTAAACACTGAAGCTTTCTTT
clone size: -; J gene: TRBJ2-3; D gene: TRBD2; V gene: TRBV11-3; CDR3 protein: CASSSGTSGREYTDTQYF; CDR3 DNA: TGTGCCAGCAGCTCCGGGACTAGCGGGAGGGAATACACAGATACGCAGTATTTT
clone size: -; J gene: TRBJ2-3; D gene: TRBD2; V gene: TRBV4-1; CDR3 protein: CASSHVLGGEADTQYF; CDR3 DNA: TGCGCCAGCAGCCATGTACTTGGGGGGGAAGCAGATACGCAGTATTTT
clone size: once; J gene: TRBJ2-1; D gene: -; V gene: TRBV10-2; CDR3 protein: CASSAPGGAEGEQFF; CDR3 DNA: TGCGCCAGCAGCGCTCCGGGCGGGGCCGAAGGTGAGCAGTTCTTC
clone size: -; J gene: TRBJ2-7; D gene: TRBD2; V gene: TRBV28; CDR3 protein: CASTGGVREQYF; CDR3 DNA: TGTGCCAGCACTGGGGGGGTTCGCGAGCAGTACTTC
clone size: -; J gene: TRBJ1-2; D gene: -; V gene: TRBV4-2; CDR3 protein: CASSQGGRGYTF; CDR3 DNA: TGTGCCAGCAGCCAAGGGGGGAGGGGCTACACCTTC
clone size: -; J gene: TRBJ1-5; D gene: TRBD1; V gene: TRBV2; CDR3 protein: CASGMDRRGNQPQHF; CDR3 DNA: TGTGCCAGCGGAATGGACAGGAGGGGCAATCAGCCCCAGCATTTT
clone size: -; J gene: TRBJ2-2; D gene: -; V gene: TRBV5-6; CDR3 protein: CASSPSPRRTGELFF; CDR3 DNA: TGTGCCAGCAGCCCCTCCCCTCGTCGGACCGGGGAGCTGTTTTTT
clone size: once; J gene: TRBJ2-3; D gene: TRBD2; V gene: TRBV7-3; CDR3 protein: CASSQPGLGNTQYF; CDR3 DNA: TGTGCCAGCAGCCAGCCGGGACTAGGGAATACGCAGTATTTT
clone size: -; J gene: TRBJ2-3; D gene: -; V gene: TRBV19; CDR3 protein: CATVTPTDTQYF; CDR3 DNA: TGTGCCACCGTCACCCCCACAGATACGCAGTATTTT
clone size: -; J gene: TRBJ1-2; D gene: -; V gene: TRBV5-4; CDR3 protein: CASSLRLGEAHGYTF; CDR3 DNA: TGTGCCAGCAGCCTTCGCTTGGGGGAAGCTCATGGCTACACCTTC
clone size: -; J gene: TRBJ1-1; D gene: -; V gene: TRBV5-1; CDR3 protein: CASSLGRGGAGTEAFF; CDR3 DNA: TGCGCCAGCAGCTTGGGTCGGGGAGGGGCAGGGACTGAAGCTTTCTTT
clone size: -; J gene: TRBJ1-5; D gene: -; V gene: TRBV5-5; CDR3 protein: CASSLDGGSQPQHF; CDR3 DNA: TGTGCCAGCAGCTTGGATGGGGGCAGCCAGCCCCAGCATTTT
clone size: -; J gene: TRBJ1-5; D gene: TRBD1; V gene: TRBV6-5; CDR3 protein: CASSSTGGQPQHF; CDR3 DNA: TGTGCCAGCAGTTCGACAGGGGGTCAGCCCCAGCATTTT
clone size: once; J gene: TRBJ2-7; D gene: TRBD1; V gene: TRBV9; CDR3 protein: CASSPTDPGTGKQYF; CDR3 DNA: TGTGCCAGCAGCCCAACAGACCCCGGGACAGGGAAGCAGTACTTC
clone size: -; J gene: TRBJ2-1; D gene: TRBD1; V gene: TRBV5-1; CDR3 protein: CASRPTGVGEQFF; CDR3 DNA: TGCGCCAGCCGCCCCACAGGGGTCGGTGAGCAGTTCTTC
clone size: -; J gene: TRBJ1-5; D gene: TRBD1; V gene: TRBV5-1; CDR3 protein: CASSLRQGEQPQHF; CDR3 DNA: TGCGCCAGCAGCTTGAGACAGGGTGAACAGCCCCAGCATTTT
clone size: -; J gene: TRBJ1-2; D gene: -; V gene: TRBV5-1; CDR3 protein: CASSLTDSGGYTF; CDR3 DNA: TGCGCCAGCAGCTTGACGGATTCGGGTGGCTACACCTTC
clone size: -; J gene: TRBJ2-7; D gene: -; V gene: TRBV10-3; CDR3 protein: CAISDRDGGVYEQYF; CDR3 DNA: TGTGCCATCAGTGATAGGGACGGCGGAGTCTACGAGCAGTACTTC
clone size: once; J gene: TRBJ2-3; D gene: -; V gene: TRBV7-6; CDR3 protein: CASSQRADTQYF; CDR3 DNA: TGTGCCAGCAGTCAGAGGGCAGATACGCAGTATTTT
clone size: -; J gene: TRBJ1-2; D gene: -; V gene: TRBV28; CDR3 protein: CASNSPGRYGYTF; CDR3 DNA: TGTGCCAGCAACTCCCCAGGGCGATATGGCTACACCTTC
clone size: -; J gene: TRBJ1-3; D gene: -; V gene: TRBV6-6; CDR3 protein: CASSYPGGGRGNTIYF; CDR3 DNA: TGTGCCAGCAGTTACCCCGGGGGGGGTAGGGGAAACACCATATATTTT
clone size: few; J gene: TRBJ2-3; D gene: -; V gene: TRBV7-2; CDR3 protein: CASSLTWRGTDTQYF; CDR3 DNA: TGTGCCAGCAGCTTGACCTGGCGGGGCACAGATACGCAGTATTTT
clone size: -; J gene: TRBJ1-3; D gene: -; V gene: TRBV28; CDR3 protein: CASGGNTIYF; CDR3 DNA: TGTGCCAGCGGGGGAAACACCATATATTTT
clone size: -; J gene: TRBJ1-1; D gene: -; V gene: TRBV4-1; CDR3 protein: CASSQPFGQPGNTEAFF; CDR3 DNA: TGCGCCAGCAGCCAACCCTTTGGACAGCCCGGTAACACTGAAGCTTTCTTT
clone size: -; J gene: TRBJ2-7; D gene: -; V gene: TRBV18; CDR3 protein: CASSPLTDGTEQYF; CDR3 DNA: TGTGCCAGCTCACCTTTGACAGATGGAACAGAGCAGTACTTC
clone size: -; J gene: TRBJ2-7; D gene: -; V gene: TRBV7-5; CDR3 protein: CARSLTGSRSYEQYF; CDR3 DNA: TGTGCCAGAAGCTTAACAGGGTCCCGCTCCTACGAGCAGTACTTC
clone size: -; J gene: TRBJ2-4; D gene: TRBD2; V gene: TRBV5-4; CDR3 protein: CASSASGVAKNIQYF; CDR3 DNA: TGTGCCAGCAGCGCTAGCGGGGTTGCCAAAAACATTCAGTACTTC
clone size: -; J gene: TRBJ2-1; D gene: TRBD2; V gene: TRBV28; CDR3 protein: CASRDPQREYEQFF; CDR3 DNA: TGTGCCAGCAGGGACCCCCAGCGGGAGTATGAGCAGTTCTTC
clone size: few; J gene: TRBJ1-5; D gene: -; V gene: TRBV28; CDR3 protein: CASSRTPSRPQHF; CDR3 DNA: TGTGCCAGCAGTCGGACCCCCTCTCGGCCCCAGCATTTT
clone size: -; J gene: TRBJ1-5; D gene: -; V gene: TRBV2; CDR3 protein: CASSAQGMDNQPQHF; CDR3 DNA: TGTGCCAGCAGTGCACAGGGTATGGACAATCAGCCCCAGCATTTT